The rows below give T cell receptor beta chains drawn from one sample of a study of control samples from healthy donors and cancer patients. Produced via immunoSEQ multiplex PCR; TCRdb's table is partial and in-frame only. This table holds about 130,000 clones, approximately 94% found once. Sequenced material: blood. The source of these receptors is a man aged 25 to 40 in good health. Both conserved end residues are part of each CDR3. The order of the fields is J gene, D gene, V gene, CDR3 DNA, CDR3 protein. The D gene is left open where the match is weak.

j_gene: TRBJ2-3
d_gene: TRBD2
v_gene: TRBV11-3
CDR3nt: TGTGCCAGCAGCCTCGGGGGGTACACAGATACGCAGTATTTT
CDR3aa: CASSLGGYTDTQYF

j_gene: TRBJ2-7
d_gene: .
v_gene: TRBV6-1
CDR3nt: TGTGCCAGCAGTGAAGGGGCAGGTTCCCACGAGCAGTACTTC
CDR3aa: CASSEGAGSHEQYF

j_gene: TRBJ1-5
d_gene: .
v_gene: TRBV7-2
CDR3nt: TGTGCCAGCAGCCCGACAGGCAGCAATCAGCCCCAGCATTTT
CDR3aa: CASSPTGSNQPQHF

j_gene: TRBJ1-4
d_gene: .
v_gene: TRBV7-2
CDR3nt: TGTGCCAGCAGCTTGAGGATGGTGGATGAAAAACTGTTTTTT
CDR3aa: CASSLRMVDEKLFF

j_gene: TRBJ1-2
d_gene: .
v_gene: TRBV7-2
CDR3nt: TGTGCCAGCAGCGGAAACAGGGTAGTAAGCTATGGCTACACCTTC
CDR3aa: CASSGNRVVSYGYTF

j_gene: TRBJ2-7
d_gene: TRBD2
v_gene: TRBV2
CDR3nt: TGTGCCAGCAGTGAACAGTCTAGCGGGGCCCACGAGCAGTACTTC
CDR3aa: CASSEQSSGAHEQYF

j_gene: TRBJ1-1
d_gene: TRBD1
v_gene: TRBV27
CDR3nt: TGTGCCAGCAGTTTCGCGACAGGGTGGCTCACTGAAGCTTTCTTT
CDR3aa: CASSFATGWLTEAFF

j_gene: TRBJ2-7
d_gene: .
v_gene: TRBV7-9
CDR3nt: TGTGCCAGCAGCTTATATGCCGGGGCCGGCTCCTACGAGCAGTACTTC
CDR3aa: CASSLYAGAGSYEQYF

j_gene: TRBJ1-5
d_gene: .
v_gene: TRBV6-5
CDR3nt: TGTGCCAGCAGCCCAGACGGGTACGGCAATCAGCCCCAGCATTTT
CDR3aa: CASSPDGYGNQPQHF

j_gene: TRBJ1-4
d_gene: TRBD1
v_gene: TRBV30
CDR3nt: TGTGCCTGGCGTTTACAGGGGGTTGAAAAACTGTTTTTT
CDR3aa: CAWRLQGVEKLFF

j_gene: TRBJ2-2
d_gene: .
v_gene: TRBV9
CDR3nt: TGTGCCAGCAGCGTAGACAACACCGGGGAGCTGTTTTTT
CDR3aa: CASSVDNTGELFF

j_gene: TRBJ2-7
d_gene: .
v_gene: TRBV30
CDR3nt: TGTGCCTGGAGTCTAGGGGACGGAGCCTACGAGCAGTACTTC
CDR3aa: CAWSLGDGAYEQYF

j_gene: TRBJ1-1
d_gene: .
v_gene: TRBV7-9
CDR3nt: TGTGCCAGCACCTGGGACCTAACGAACACTGAAGCTTTCTTT
CDR3aa: CASTWDLTNTEAFF